Presented here are 25 T cell receptor beta chains from one specimen sequenced in a study of blood T cell repertoires in COVID-19. The method was immunoSEQ multiplex PCR; TCRdb's version includes in-frame clones alone and lacks a portion of them. The sample includes more than 11,000 clones, around four fifths of them seen just once. Sequenced input: peripheral blood. These receptors were collected from a man aged 35 to 55 with active or convalescent COVID-19.

This clone ranks as medium-sized. The rearrangement joins TRBV7-2 to TRBJ2-5; TRBD1 agrees at 7 bases. From germline, CDR1 is SGHTA and CDR2 FQGNSA. After removal of 4 bases from V and 5 bases from J, the junction contained 7 bases not matched to a gene. This CDR3 contains 14 residues. The CDR3 DNA follows: TGTGCCAGCAGCTCGACGACAGGGTGGGAGACCCAGTACTTC. Its translation: CASSSTTGWETQYF.

The chain employs TRBV2 and TRBJ1-4, with TRBD1 matching over 11 bases. The ends lost 1 base at V and 9 bases at J; junction bases unmatched: 7. CDR1 is SNHLY and CDR2 is FYNNEI in the germline V gene. This CDR3 is built from 16 residues. CDR3 sequence: CASSEGWTGGRKKLFF. The CDR3, as DNA: TGTGCCAGCAGTGAAGGATGGACAGGGGGCCGGAAAAAACTGTTTTTT.

This clone was detected once. The rearrangement links TRBV25-1 to TRBJ2-2; maybe TRBD2 (6 bases). The V and J ends lost 3 bases and 3 bases respectively, with 11 bases between them. The CDR3 has 15 residues. Per the germline V gene, CDR1 is MGHDK and CDR2 is SYGVNS. The CDR3 nucleotides are TGTGCCAGCAGTGAGGGAGGCGGATACACCGGGGAGCTGTTTTTT. It codes for CASSEGGGYTGELFF.

This chain uses TRBV2 with TRBJ1-2, with a tentative D call TRBD1 (5 bases). CDR1 is SNHLY, CDR2 FYNNEI, per germline. V shed 2 bases and J shed 0 bases, with 13 bases lying between them. The CDR3 has 16 residues. CDR3 nucleotide sequence: TGTGCCAGCAGTGAACAGGGAAGGCTCTCTAACTATGGCTACACCTTC. This sequence encodes CASSEQGRLSNYGYTF.

This clone turned up a few times. This sequence joins TRBV7-2 and TRBJ1-1; 8 positions match TRBD1. The CDR3 has 15 residues. With 6 bases clipped from V and 1 base from J, the junction kept 7 bases outside the gene matches. Looked up from germline, CDR1 is SGHTA and CDR2 is FQGNSA. CDR3 in DNA: TGTGCCAGCAGTTCCTTAGGACAGGGGAACACTGAAGCTTTCTTT. It translates to CASSSLGQGNTEAFF. The full variable domain, in which reference TRBV7-2 and TRBJ1-1 provide the parts outside the CDR3, is GAGVSQSPSNKVTEKGKDVELRCDPISGHTALYWYRQSLGQGLEFLIYFQGNSAPDKSGLPSDRFSAERTGGSVSTLTIQRTQQEDSAVYLCASSSLGQGNTEAFFGQGTRLTVV.

This chain uses TRBV27 with TRBJ1-1; 7 nucleotides line up with TRBD1. The CDR3 covers 15 residues. V dropped 4 bases and J dropped 6; count of bases not matched to a gene: 11. Germline V lookup: CDR1 MNHEY, CDR2 SMNVEV (reference sequence). CDR3 sequence (DNA): TGTGCCAGCAGTTCCAAGACAGGGTATATCGCTGAAGCTTTCTTT. This translates into CASSSKTGYIAEAFF.

The genes are TRBV12-5 and TRBJ2-1; no definite D call. Germline loops: CDR1 LGHNT, CDR2 FRNRAP. CDR3 size: 13 residues. Trimming cost V 1 base and J 8 bases, with 9 bases left between them. The CDR3 nucleotides read TGTGCTAGTGGTTTGGATCGAGAGGATGAGCAGTTCTTC. Translating gives CASGLDREDEQFF.

This clone was seen only once. The rearrangement joins TRBV4-3 to TRBJ2-5, with D possibly TRBD1 on 6 matching bases. V dropped 3 bases and J dropped 6 bases, with 20 bases sitting between them. This CDR3 is 16 amino acids long. From germline, CDR1 is LGHNA and CDR2 YSLEER. The DNA for the CDR3 is TGCGCCAGCAGCCAGACAGGACCCCCCGGGGTCAAGACCCAGTACTTC. Its translation is CASSQTGPPGVKTQYF.

Comments on this clone: One end of the junction varies from germline; a read error may be responsible. The chain recombines TRBV11-2 with TRBJ1-1, with D unclear. Per the germline V gene, CDR1 is SGHAT and CDR2 is FQNNGV. This CDR3 contains 9 residues. The CDR3 sequence is CASSIEAFF. The CDR3 nucleotides read TGTGCCAGCAGCATAGAAGCTTTCTTT.

The chain carries TRBV6-2 or TRBV6-3 and TRBJ2-5; possible D gene TRBD2, 6 bases. The germline V gene has CDR1 MNHEY and CDR2 SVGEGT. V lost 4 bases to trimming and J lost 4 bases, with 10 bases between them. The CDR3 is 13 amino acids. CDR3: CASSSTGLETQYF. The DNA of the CDR3 is TGTGCCAGCAGTTCCACGGGACTAGAGACCCAGTACTTC.

The V call is TRBV24-1, the J call TRBJ1-5; D is possibly TRBD1 (6 bases). The germline CDR1 and CDR2 sequences are KGHDR and SFDVKD. V lost 4 bases to trimming and J lost 1 base, with 16 bases between them. The CDR3 totals 17 residues. Written as DNA, the CDR3 is TGTGCCACCAGTGACCCGATGGGCGACAGGAGCAATCAGCCCCAGCATTTT. This gives the protein CATSDPMGDRSNQPQHF.

The V and J genes are TRBV4-3 and TRBJ2-7, with TRBD1 identical over 7 bases. This CDR3 is built from 17 residues. Germline CDR1 reads LGHNA; CDR2 reads YSLEER. V gave up 0 bases and J gave up 4 bases; unmatched junction bases: 12. The CDR3 region has the DNA TGCGCCAGCAGCCAAGAAAGACGAACAGGGGATGTGTACGAGCAGTACTTC. It encodes CASSQERRTGDVYEQYF.

This clone appeared once. The V call is TRBV5-1, the J call TRBJ2-3; D may be TRBD1 (6 bases). Germline lookup yields CDR1 SGHRS and CDR2 YFSETQ. This CDR3 spans 13 amino acids. V was pared by 6 bases and J by 3 bases, with 11 bases between. The CDR3, as DNA: TGCGCCAGCATGGTCGGGACAACAGATACGCAGTATTTT. This sequence encodes CASMVGTTDTQYF.

The rearrangement links TRBV3-1 (or the pseudogene TRBV3-2) to TRBJ2-7, with a possible D match to TRBD1 (6 bases). V lost 7 bases and J 9 bases, leaving 19 bases between the germline ends. CDR3 length equals 13 residues. Per germline, CDR1 LGHDT and CDR2 YNNKEL (reference sequence). The CDR3 loop is CASNPTGSSRQYF. The CDR3 DNA reads as TGTGCCAGCAACCCCACAGGGTCTAGCCGGCAGTACTTC.

The gene calls are TRBV12-3 or TRBV12-4 and TRBJ2-1, with 7 positions matching TRBD2. V lost 5 bases, J lost 9 bases, and 7 bases stayed unmatched. CDR3 size: 13 residues. The CDR3 nucleotides read TGTGCCAGCAGTCCGGGGGGATGGGGTGAGCAGTTCTTC. Translation: CASSPGGWGEQFF.

The chain uses TRBV19 and TRBJ2-1; 10 nucleotides line up with TRBD2. Germline V gene data show CDR1 as LNHDA and CDR2 as SQIVND (reference sequence). The CDR3 is 14 residues long. After removal of 6 bases from V and 7 bases from J, the junction contained 6 bases not matched to a gene. Here the CDR3 reads CASRVAGGPNEQFF. The DNA of the CDR3 is TGTGCCAGTAGGGTAGCGGGGGGTCCGAATGAGCAGTTCTTC.

This rearrangement joins TRBV3-1 (or the pseudogene TRBV3-2) to TRBJ1-5; D ambiguous. Germline lookup yields CDR1 LGHDT and CDR2 YNNKEL (reference sequence). This CDR3 region has 13 residues. V was pared by 0 bases and J by 4 bases, with 4 bases between. The DNA for the CDR3 is TGTGCCAGCAGCCAAGATTCAAATCAGCCCCAGCATTTT. This encodes CASSQDSNQPQHF.

The genes are TRBV28 and TRBJ2-7, with TRBD1 identical over 11 bases. The CDR3 contains 15 residues. CDR1 and CDR2 from the germline V gene are MDHEN and SYDVKM. V gave up 4 bases and J gave up 2 bases; unmatched junction bases: 4. The chain's CDR3 is CASSSGQGDTYEQYF. DNA of the CDR3: TGTGCCAGCAGTTCGGGACAGGGGGATACCTACGAGCAGTACTTC.

The chain couples TRBV28 to TRBJ2-1, with a tentative D call TRBD2 (7 bases). Germline V gene sequence: CDR1 MDHEN, CDR2 SYDVKM. Trimming pared 3 bases from V and 7 bases from J, leaving 19 bases between. The CDR3 has 16 residues. CDR3 coding DNA: TGTGCCAGCAGTTTCTTGGGGGGGGCCCTCCGTAATGAGCAGTTCTTC. Encoded protein: CASSFLGGALRNEQFF.

The V gene is TRBV5-5, the J gene TRBJ1-1, with D perhaps TRBD1 (5 bases). Germline-derived CDR1 and CDR2 are SGHKS and YYEKEE (reference sequence). The CDR3 has 14 residues. Trimming took 0 bases from V and 4 from J, leaving 10 bases between them. CDR3 bases: TGTGCCAGCAGCTTGGGACAGTTGGCCACTGAAGCTTTCTTT. Amino acids: CASSLGQLATEAFF.

This chain's CDR3 is CASSQEGVSDYEQYF. Here the CDR3 DNA reads TGTGCCAGCAGCCAAGAGGGCGTTTCCGACTACGAGCAGTACTTC. The rearrangement links TRBV4-2 to TRBJ2-7; no clear D gene. Per the germline V gene, CDR1 is LGHNA and CDR2 is YNFKEQ. CDR3 length: 15 amino acids. V gave up 0 bases and J gave up 3 bases, with 12 bases separating them.

This sequence joins TRBV11-2 and TRBJ2-7, with D possibly TRBD2 on 5 matching bases. In germline, CDR1 is SGHAT, CDR2 FQNNGV. With 3 bases removed from V and 4 bases from J, the gap between germline ends came to 13 bases. The CDR3 spans 14 residues. CDR3 DNA: TGTGCCAGCAGCTTGGCCCCCGGGGAATACGAGCAGTACTTC. Its translation: CASSLAPGEYEQYF.

V usage is TRBV4-1 and J usage is TRBJ2-7; tentatively, D is TRBD2 (6 bases). Germline CDR1 reads MGHRA; CDR2 reads YSYEKL. The V end was cut by 1 base, the J end by 1 base, with 11 bases between. The CDR3 has 15 amino acids. CDR3 region: CASSQGKGLSYEQYF. CDR3 nucleotide sequence: TGCGCCAGCAGCCAAGGAAAAGGACTATCCTACGAGCAGTACTTC.

The chain employs TRBV5-8 and TRBJ1-1; 10 bases match TRBD1. J lost 4 bases, V lost 4 bases, and 10 bases had no gene match. The CDR3 runs 16 residues. Germline CDR1 SGHTS, CDR2 YDEGEE. The chain's CDR3 is CASSVGQGNVFTEAFF. The CDR3 bases are TGTGCCAGCAGCGTGGGACAGGGGAATGTGTTCACTGAAGCTTTCTTT.

This clone was found once. The chain joins TRBV5-1 to TRBJ2-7; possible D gene TRBD2, 6 bases. Per the germline V gene, CDR1 is SGHRS and CDR2 is YFSETQ. The length of the CDR3 is 14 residues. V lost 4 bases and J 2 bases, leaving 13 bases between the germline ends. DNA for the CDR3: TGCGCCAGCAGCCCGGAGGGTTTTACCTACGAGCAGTACTTC. It specifies CASSPEGFTYEQYF.